This TCR beta chain is from a study of cytomegalovirus exposure and HLA in healthy donors. With respect to this clone: The antigen is unknown.

Study outcomes and limitations: Subsequent analysis revealed that first-cohort TCR clusters tended to co-occur in the 130 or so validation repertoires. Researchers catalogued about 150 TCR beta chains as cytomegalovirus-associated. Many donors shared some public TCRs, even though most TCR sequences were rare.

Measured with immunoSEQ multiplex PCR; TCRdb has only the in-frame clones, and not every one. The sample has roughly 100,000 clones; approximately 94% are singletons. The CDR3 spans 14 residues. Germline CDR1 and CDR2: ENHRY and SYGVKD. The ends were cut back, 7 bases at V and 7 bases at J, with 16 bases in the middle. V gene TRBV10-3 combines with J gene TRBJ2-2; maybe TRBD1 (6 bases). Sequenced sample: PBMCs. This clonotype was sampled from a woman between 18 and 29 years old in good health and CMV-seronegative. This CDR3 is CAINGAPRGGELFF. CDR3 nucleotide sequence: TGTGCCATCAATGGGGCCCCCAGGGGCGGGGAGCTGTTTTTT.